Below, one TCR beta chain is given with its context. The antigen remains unidentified. Repertoires were generated with immunoSEQ multiplex PCR, while TCRdb's copy carries only in-frame clones and drops some. The table includes approximately 23,000 clones, 85% to 90% detected once. This CDR3 comprises 13 residues. Trimming removed 4 bases at V and 2 bases at J, with 12 bases between. Germline values: CDR1 SQVTM, CDR2 ANQGSEA. The record originates from a study of lymphopenia after photon versus proton radiotherapy. Study-wide points: Survival link was tested only in deceased patients; proton benefit remains a possibility. Post-nadir TCR diversity decline inversely tracked overall survival among those who died. Relative stability marked proton patients; photon patients lost diversity and naive cells. After lymphocyte nadir, photon-treated repertoires showed oligoclonal expansion, especially CD8+ Temra.

Sequences were derived from peripheral blood, sampled from a patient treated with proton-based radiotherapy. The TCR was taken from a man of 80 years or more with esophageal cancer. The chain carries TRBV29-1 and TRBJ2-7; D is unclear. CDR3 DNA: TGCAGCGTTGTGCAGGATAGCACCTACGAGCAGTACTTC. This codes for CSVVQDSTYEQYF.